The rows below give T cell receptor beta chains drawn from one sample of a study of T cells after yellow fever vaccination. TCRdb ran MiXCR on the 5' RACE reads and lists one entry per CDR3 protein. In the table there are some 120,000 distinct CDR3 sequences, nearly 15% of which are singletons. Source: CD8+ T cells sorted from PBMCs, taken 5 days after the yellow fever booster vaccination. The source of these receptors is a man between 18 and 35 years old who received the YFV17D yellow fever vaccine. Each CDR3 is given without its conserved first and last residue. D genes are given only for firm matches. Clone size is shown for a subset of rows, as once, few, many or a class of expanded clone.

abundance | j_gene | d_gene | v_gene | CDR3aa
few | TRBJ2-1 | . | TRBV29-1 | SADSYGEQF
few | TRBJ2-1 | . | TRBV12-3/TRBV12-4 | ASSPLLNEQF
few | TRBJ2-2 | . | TRBV6-5 | ASSYGGYGELF
few | TRBJ2-7 | TRBD1 | TRBV6-5 | ASYTGDRGSYEQY
few | TRBJ2-2 | . | TRBV7-9 | ASSFGGAWELF
few | TRBJ2-7 | TRBD2 | TRBV6-1 | ASSVSLAGTWSSYEQY
. | TRBJ1-2 | . | TRBV29-1 | SALGLSEDGYT
. | TRBJ2-1 | . | TRBV11-3 | ASSSGGFNEQF
. | TRBJ2-5 | TRBD2 | TRBV29-1 | SVESASGEIQETQY
few | TRBJ2-3 | TRBD2 | TRBV9 | ASSPGTSGRPTDTQY
few | TRBJ1-4 | . | TRBV7-8 | ASSPLIQANEKLF
few | TRBJ1-5 | . | TRBV4-1 | ASSQDPANNQPQH
. | TRBJ1-5 | . | TRBV6-6 | ASTYSLGNQPQH
few | TRBJ2-7 | TRBD2 | TRBV19 | ASSYTGTSGVYEQY
once | TRBJ2-3 | TRBD1 | TRBV6-5 | ASSFHRGAVTQY